The 10 T cell receptor beta chains listed next were all sequenced from one sample in a study of Ad26.COV2.S vaccination and SARS-CoV-2 variants. Treatment described: around 19 received Ad26.COV2.S at low or high dose, single or two shots; about five received placebo; per-sample allocation not given. It was on day 63 after the first vaccine or placebo injection that samples were taken. The table came from immunoSEQ multiplex PCR; TCRdb's copy has only in-frame clones and leaves some out. The sample lists 350,000 to 450,000 clones; 92% were seen once. The material sequenced was peripheral blood, taken in a trial of Ad26.COV2.S vaccine versus placebo. The receptors shown here come from a person aged 18 to 59 who received the Ad26.COV2.S COVID-19 vaccine or a placebo.

The gene calls are TRBV6-5 and TRBJ1-1; D perhaps matches TRBD1 (6 bases). This CDR3 region has 13 residues. CDR1 is MNHEY and CDR2 is SVGAGI in the germline V gene. V dropped 6 bases and J dropped 6 bases, with 14 bases sitting between them. In DNA form, the CDR3 reads TGTGCCAGCAGCAGACAGGTTGGCGCTGAAGCTTTCTTT. This sequence encodes CASSRQVGAEAFF.

The chain couples TRBV28 to TRBJ1-4; D remains ambiguous. Trimming took off 2 bases at V and 13 bases at J, with 8 bases between the two ends. The CDR3 sequence is 11 residues long. Germline CDR1 and CDR2: MDHEN and SYDVKM. CDR3 loop: CASSLGRGLFF. In DNA form, the CDR3 reads TGTGCCAGCAGTTTAGGACGGGGACTGTTTTTT.

The chain couples TRBV12-3 or TRBV12-4 to TRBJ2-3; D might be TRBD2 (5 bases). V was clipped by 5 bases and J by 8 bases, with 14 bases between them. The CDR3 loop spans 13 amino acids. This chain's CDR3 is CASSTSSRSTQYF. The CDR3 DNA reads as TGTGCCAGCAGTACTAGTTCTAGGAGTACGCAGTATTTT.

J is TRBJ1-6 and V is TRBV19; D ambiguous. Trimming took 10 bases from V and 1 from J, leaving 5 bases between them. CDR1 and CDR2 (germline): LNHDA, SQIVND (reference sequence). This CDR3 spans 12 amino acids. CDR3 in DNA: TGTGCCACTGGTTCCTATAATTCACCCCTCCACTTT. This sequence encodes CATGSYNSPLHF.

The rearrangement links TRBV4-1 to TRBJ2-7; 7 bases are shared with TRBD2. V trimming: 6 bases; J trimming: 6 bases; junction bases outside the gene matches: 14. The germline V gene encodes CDR1 MGHRA and CDR2 YSYEKL. The CDR3 has 15 amino acids. The CDR3 DNA is TGCGCCAGCAGTACCTTGGGGGGGTCTTCGCGCGAGCAGTACTTC. This sequence encodes CASSTLGGSSREQYF.

J is TRBJ1-5 and V is TRBV23-1; possible D gene TRBD1, 6 bases. TRBV23-1 carries the ORF label, with uncertain function. Trimming pared 2 bases from V and 3 bases from J, leaving 8 bases between. The CDR3 runs to 14 residues. The CDR3 coding sequence is TGCGCCAGCAGTCAAAGGGGGAACAATCAGCCCCAGCATTTT. Its protein is CASSQRGNNQPQHF.

The V gene is TRBV7-8, the J gene TRBJ2-7; D remains unclear. CDR1 and CDR2 from the germline V gene are SGHVS and FQNEAQ. V was cut by 1 base and J by 7 bases, with 14 bases left in between. The CDR3 spans 14 residues. CDR3 in DNA: TGTGCCAGCAGCTTAGAGCTGGTAATCTGGGAGCAGTACTTC. Its protein product is CASSLELVIWEQYF.

The sample holds one count of this clone. The chain carries TRBV28 and TRBJ1-1; maybe TRBD1 (5 bases). The CDR3 sequence is 16 residues long. Germline assignment: CDR1 MDHEN and CDR2 SYDVKM. The germline V and J ends were trimmed by 2 bases and 5 bases, with 18 bases remaining between them. The CDR3 region is CASSLRAWRGGTEAFF. The CDR3 DNA reads as TGTGCCAGCAGTTTACGCGCTTGGAGGGGAGGAACTGAAGCTTTCTTT.

This clone has a single count. This sequence joins TRBV7-9 and TRBJ2-3; D tentatively reads TRBD1 or TRBD2 (5 bases each). Trimming shortened V by 7 bases and J by 0 bases, and 17 bases separated the two germline ends. This CDR3 comprises 16 residues. Germline loops: CDR1 SEHNR, CDR2 FQNEAQ (reference sequence). CDR3 residues: CASNRGQGTSTDTQYF. The CDR3 coding sequence is TGTGCCAGCAACCGGGGCCAGGGAACTAGCACAGATACGCAGTATTTT.

The rearrangement joins TRBV19 to TRBJ2-5; 8 nucleotides line up with TRBD2. CDR1 is LNHDA and CDR2 is SQIVND in the germline V gene (reference sequence). The CDR3 length is 15 residues. V shed 2 bases and J 1 base; nucleotides not matched to a gene: 3. The CDR3 DNA reads as TGTGCCAGTAGTATAAGGCGGGGGGTCCAAGAGACCCAGTACTTC. Amino acid sequence: CASSIRRGVQETQYF. Combining the CDR3 with reference TRBV19 and TRBJ2-5 gives the whole variable domain DGGITQSPKYLFRKEGQNVTLSCEQNLNHDAMYWYRQDPGQGLRLIYYSQIVNDFQKGDIAEGYSVSREKKESFPLTVTSAQKNPTAFYLCASSIRRGVQETQYFGPGTRLLVL.